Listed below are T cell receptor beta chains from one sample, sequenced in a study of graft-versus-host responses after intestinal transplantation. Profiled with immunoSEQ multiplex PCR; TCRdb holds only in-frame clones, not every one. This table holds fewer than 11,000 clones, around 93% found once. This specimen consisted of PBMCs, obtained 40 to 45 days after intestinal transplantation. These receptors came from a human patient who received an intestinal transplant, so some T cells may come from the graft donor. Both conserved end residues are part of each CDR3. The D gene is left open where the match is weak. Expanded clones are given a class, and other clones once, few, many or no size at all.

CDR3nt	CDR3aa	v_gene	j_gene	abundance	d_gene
TGTGCCAGCAGCGTAGCGGGGGGTTCGGGGAACACTGAAGCTTTCTTT	CASSVAGGSGNTEAFF	TRBV9	TRBJ1-1	NA	NA
TGTGCTAGTGCCCTGTACTCAACCGATCAGCCCCAGCATTTT	CASALYSTDQPQHF	TRBV12-5	TRBJ1-5	NA	NA
TGTGCCAGCTCACCACCCGGCAGGGACGAAGCTTTCTTT	CASSPPGRDEAFF	TRBV18	TRBJ1-1	NA	NA
TGTGCCAGCGCGATCCAGCGGACAGCGAACACTGAAGCTTTCTTT	CASAIQRTANTEAFF	TRBV6-6	TRBJ1-1	NA	NA
TGTGCCAGCAGTTTGCTACAGGGGGCTGGCTACACCTTC	CASSLLQGAGYTF	TRBV27	TRBJ1-2	NA	TRBD1
TGTGCCATCAGTGGTACCGGGACAGGGGCAAGTTCTACTGAAGCTTTCTTT	CAISGTGTGASSTEAFF	TRBV10-3	TRBJ1-1	NA	TRBD1
TGTGCCAGCAGCTTAGAACTCTTCCCAACCTATGGCTACACCTTC	CASSLELFPTYGYTF	TRBV7-2	TRBJ1-2	NA	NA
TGTGCCAGCAGCCCCGGGTTGGCGGACGCGGTGGCCCAGTACTTC	CASSPGLADAVAQYF	TRBV11-2	TRBJ2-5	NA	NA
TGTGCCAGCAGTGCGGGGACGGGGGCCTACGAGCAGTACTTC	CASSAGTGAYEQYF	TRBV11-2	TRBJ2-7	NA	NA
TGTGCCAGCAGCGTTTTAGGGCAGCCTACGGGAAACACCATATATTTT	CASSVLGQPTGNTIYF	TRBV9	TRBJ1-3	NA	NA
TGTGCCAGCAGTTACATCAATGAGCAGTTCTTC	CASSYINEQFF	TRBV6-1	TRBJ2-1	NA	NA
TGTGCCAGCAGGCCGGGACTGCTAAGGGGTGAGCAGTTCTTC	CASRPGLLRGEQFF	TRBV5-4	TRBJ2-1	NA	NA
TGCGCCAGCAGTGACGGACCTAACTATGGCTACACCTTC	CASSDGPNYGYTF	TRBV10-1	TRBJ1-2	NA	NA
TGTGCCAGCTCGCAACAGGCCTCTGGGGATTCACCCCTCCACTTT	CASSQQASGDSPLHF	TRBV18	TRBJ1-6	NA	NA
TGTGCCAGCAGTTATACGGGGGGCGCTTACTCCGGGGAGCTGTTTTTT	CASSYTGGAYSGELFF	TRBV6-6	TRBJ2-2	NA	NA
TGTGCCACCAGCAGAGACCATGGACAGGGGGATAACTATGGCTACACCTTC	CATSRDHGQGDNYGYTF	TRBV15	TRBJ1-2	few	TRBD1
TGTGCCAGCAGCCGCCTAGCGGGGGGGCGCACAGATACGCAGTATTTT	CASSRLAGGRTDTQYF	TRBV5-4	TRBJ2-3	NA	TRBD2
TGTGCCAGCAGCTTTTCCGGGGATGGCTACACCTTC	CASSFSGDGYTF	TRBV2	TRBJ1-2	NA	NA
TGTGCAGCAGGGACAGACTATGGCTACACCTTC	CAAGTDYGYTF	TRBV5-4	TRBJ1-2	NA	TRBD1
TGCGCCAGCAACCAGGGCTCCGGGGAGCTGTTTTTT	CASNQGSGELFF	TRBV5-1	TRBJ2-2	NA	NA
TGCGCCAGCAGCTTGGCGGCGGGGGCGACGGATACGCAGTATTTT	CASSLAAGATDTQYF	TRBV5-1	TRBJ2-3	NA	NA
TGTGCCAGCAGCCCTTCAGGGGGCTCCTACGAGCAGTACTTC	CASSPSGGSYEQYF	TRBV11-2	TRBJ2-7	NA	TRBD1
TGTGCCAGTAGTATAGGTGGGGAATTATTTCGCAGGGACAATGAGCAGTTCTTC	CASSIGGELFRRDNEQFF	TRBV19	TRBJ2-1	NA	NA
TGCGCCAGCAGCGGCGACAGCCCCCAGGGGCTGTTTTTT	CASSGDSPQGLFF	TRBV5-1	TRBJ1-4	NA	NA
TGCGCCAGCAGCTTCCCCCCGGGTTTAGCGGGAGAAGAGACCCAGTACTTC	CASSFPPGLAGEETQYF	TRBV5-1	TRBJ2-5	NA	TRBD2
TGTGCCAGCAGTTTATCGGGACCGCCTACTGAAGCTTTCTTT	CASSLSGPPTEAFF	TRBV27	TRBJ1-1	once	NA
TGCGCCAGCAGTGATTGGACTAGCGGGGCCCCTTGGAAGCATGAGCAGTTCTTC	CASSDWTSGAPWKHEQFF	TRBV10-2	TRBJ2-1	NA	TRBD2
TGTGCCAGCAGTTACTCAAGGGTCCACGAGCAGTACTTC	CASSYSRVHEQYF	TRBV6-5	TRBJ2-7	NA	NA
TGTGCCAGCAGCGATGAAATCAGTGTGCTCGAGCAGTACTTC	CASSDEISVLEQYF	TRBV7-8	TRBJ2-7	NA	NA
TGCGCCAGCAGCCAAGACCCCAATCAGCCCCAGCATTTT	CASSQDPNQPQHF	TRBV4-1	TRBJ1-5	few	NA
TGCGCCAGCAGCTTGGAGAGGCAGGGGGCGCGGACAGATACGCAGTATTTT	CASSLERQGARTDTQYF	TRBV5-1	TRBJ2-3	once	TRBD1
TGTGCCAGCAGCCCCGAAGTGAACACTGAAGCTTTCTTT	CASSPEVNTEAFF	TRBV7-9	TRBJ1-1	NA	NA
TGTGCCAGCAGCAAGTATGTCACCCAGACCCAGTACTTC	CASSKYVTQTQYF	TRBV7-3	TRBJ2-5	NA	NA
TGTGCCAGCAGTGGGACTTGGGCTTACGAGCAGTACTTC	CASSGTWAYEQYF	TRBV6-5	TRBJ2-7	NA	NA
TGTGCCAGCAGTTACGGTGGACTAGCCGGGCGAGAGACCCAGTACTTC	CASSYGGLAGRETQYF	TRBV6-5	TRBJ2-5	NA	TRBD2
TGTGCCAGCAGTGCGGTGGGACAGGGTGGGTCCTACGAGCAGTACTTC	CASSAVGQGGSYEQYF	TRBV6-1	TRBJ2-7	once	TRBD1
TGTGCCAGCAGCCAAGGGGGGCCTGGGGGCTACACCTTC	CASSQGGPGGYTF	TRBV14	TRBJ1-2	once	NA
TGTGCCAGCAGTTACTCGATCTATCAGCCAGATACGCAGTATTTT	CASSYSIYQPDTQYF	TRBV6-5	TRBJ2-3	NA	NA
TGTGCCAGCAGCTCCGCCTCGGGCCGGAATTCACCCCTCCACTTT	CASSSASGRNSPLHF	TRBV11-2	TRBJ1-6	NA	NA
TGTGCCAGCAGGGACAGGGGGCACGGCTACACCTTC	CASRDRGHGYTF	TRBV7-9	TRBJ1-2	NA	TRBD1
TGCGCCAGCCACCCGGGGCCGAGCTCCTACGAGCAGTACTTC	CASHPGPSSYEQYF	TRBV5-1	TRBJ2-7	NA	NA
TGTGCCAGCGACACAGGGCCCCTTAACACTGAAGCTTTCTTT	CASDTGPLNTEAFF	TRBV6-5	TRBJ1-1	NA	NA
TGTGCCAGCAGCGCAGGGGGGGGCCTCGAAGATACGCAGTATTTT	CASSAGGGLEDTQYF	TRBV9	TRBJ2-3	NA	NA
TGTGCCAGCAGTTTACTTATCGCAGGGAAAGAGACCCAGTACTTC	CASSLLIAGKETQYF	TRBV27	TRBJ2-5	NA	NA
TGTGCCAGCAGTCGCGGGGGCCGGACAGATACGCAGTATTTT	CASSRGGRTDTQYF	TRBV6-1	TRBJ2-3	once	NA
TGTGCCAGCAGTCTTCACGGAGGTAGGACTGAAGCTTTCTTT	CASSLHGGRTEAFF	TRBV7-3	TRBJ1-1	NA	NA
TGTGCCACCAGCGGGCGAGACACAGATACGCAGTATTTT	CATSGRDTDTQYF	TRBV15	TRBJ2-3	NA	NA
TGTGCCAGCAGCCCGGGGACAGGGGGATGGAACACTGAAGCTTTCTTT	CASSPGTGGWNTEAFF	TRBV5-4	TRBJ1-1	NA	TRBD1
TGTGCCAGCTCAGAGAGACACCACTACGAGCAGTACTTC	CASSERHHYEQYF	TRBV18	TRBJ2-7	NA	NA
TGCGCCAGCAGCTTGGAGTCAGGGAACAAAACTGAAAAACTGTTTTTT	CASSLESGNKTEKLFF	TRBV5-1	TRBJ1-4	NA	NA
TGTGCCAGCAGCCAGGGGGGCCAAACGACAGCCGATACGCAGTATTTT	CASSQGGQTTADTQYF	TRBV7-9	TRBJ2-3	once	NA
TGTGCCAGCAGTTACGGCGGACAGTACTACGAGCAGTACTTC	CASSYGGQYYEQYF	TRBV6-5	TRBJ2-7	NA	NA
TGTGCCAGCAGCTTGGCCGAGGGTAGGGCTTTCTTT	CASSLAEGRAFF	TRBV5-4	TRBJ1-1	NA	NA
TGTGCCAGCAGACCCCCCCTGGCAGCAACTAATGAAAAACTGTTTTTT	CASRPPLAATNEKLFF	TRBV6-7	TRBJ1-4	NA	NA
TGTGCTAGCAGCCAGGGACTAGCGGGGGGCGATAGCACAGATACGCAGTATTTT	CASSQGLAGGDSTDTQYF	TRBV7-7	TRBJ2-3	NA	TRBD2
TGTGCCACCAGCCGACGGGACAGGGAGACTGAAAAACTGTTTTTT	CATSRRDRETEKLFF	TRBV15	TRBJ1-4	NA	TRBD1
TGTGCCAGCAGTGACTCCCCTCGGGGACTCTCCTACGAGCAGTACTTC	CASSDSPRGLSYEQYF	TRBV6-4	TRBJ2-7	NA	NA
TGTGCCACCAGCAGAGGGGTTAACAATGAGCAGTTCTTC	CATSRGVNNEQFF	TRBV15	TRBJ2-1	NA	NA
TGCGCCAGCAGCCCCGAGACAGGGTGGGACACTGAAGCTTTCTTT	CASSPETGWDTEAFF	TRBV5-1	TRBJ1-1	NA	TRBD1